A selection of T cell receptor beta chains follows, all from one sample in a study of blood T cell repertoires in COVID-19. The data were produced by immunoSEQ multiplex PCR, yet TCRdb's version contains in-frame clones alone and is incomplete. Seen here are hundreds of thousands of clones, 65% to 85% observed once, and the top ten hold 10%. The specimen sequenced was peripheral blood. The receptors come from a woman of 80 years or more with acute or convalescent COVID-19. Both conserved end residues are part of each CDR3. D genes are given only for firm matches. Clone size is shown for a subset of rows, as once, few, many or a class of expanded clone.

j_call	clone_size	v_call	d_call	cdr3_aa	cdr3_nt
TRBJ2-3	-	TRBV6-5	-	CASSLAGALTDTQYF	TGTGCCAGCAGTCTCGCGGGGGCCCTCACAGATACGCAGTATTTT
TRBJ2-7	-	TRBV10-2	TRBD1	CASRSPGQVSYEQYF	TGCGCCAGCAGGAGTCCGGGACAGGTATCCTACGAGCAGTACTTC
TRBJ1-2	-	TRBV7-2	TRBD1	CASSLRDRENNYGYTF	TGTGCCAGCAGCTTAAGGGACAGGGAGAATAACTATGGCTACACCTTC
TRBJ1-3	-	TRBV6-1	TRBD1	CASSEIAGTAGNTIYF	TGTGCCAGCAGTGAAATTGCTGGGACAGCTGGAAACACCATATATTTT
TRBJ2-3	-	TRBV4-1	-	CASSPQGGGGSTDTQYF	TGCGCCAGCAGCCCACAGGGAGGCGGGGGTAGCACAGATACGCAGTATTTT
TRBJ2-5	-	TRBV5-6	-	CASSLTYLGTQYF	TGTGCCAGCAGCTTGACATACCTAGGGACCCAGTACTTC
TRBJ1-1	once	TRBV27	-	CASSSTVEGFKAFF	TGTGCCAGCAGTTCGACGGTGGAGGGGTTTAAAGCTTTCTTT
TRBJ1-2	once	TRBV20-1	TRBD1	CSASQGQGNYGYTF	TGCAGTGCTAGTCAAGGACAGGGAAACTATGGCTACACCTTC
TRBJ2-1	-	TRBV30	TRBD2	CAFGLAGKLEQFF	TGTGCCTTTGGACTAGCGGGAAAGTTGGAGCAGTTCTTC
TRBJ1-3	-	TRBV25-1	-	CASSEGVNSGNTIYF	TGTGCCAGCAGTGAGGGAGTGAACTCTGGAAACACCATATATTTT
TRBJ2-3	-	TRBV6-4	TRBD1	CASSDSGGATDTQYF	TGTGCCAGCAGTGACTCAGGGGGCGCAACAGATACGCAGTATTTT
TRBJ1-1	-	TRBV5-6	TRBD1	CASSLGQGEAFF	TGTGCCAGCAGCCTCGGACAGGGTGAAGCTTTCTTT
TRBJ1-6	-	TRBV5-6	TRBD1	CASSSGTGRSPLHF	TGTGCCAGCAGCTCCGGGACAGGGCGATCACCCCTCCACTTT
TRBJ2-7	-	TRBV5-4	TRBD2	CASSVRDYLYEQYF	TGTGCCAGCAGCGTCCGGGACTACCTCTACGAGCAGTACTTC
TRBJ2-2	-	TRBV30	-	CAWSITRVSTGELFF	TGTGCCTGGAGCATCACCAGGGTGAGCACCGGGGAGCTGTTTTTT
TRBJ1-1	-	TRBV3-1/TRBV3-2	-	CASSQDPGRTEAFF	TGTGCCAGCAGCCAAGATCCAGGGCGCACTGAAGCTTTCTTT
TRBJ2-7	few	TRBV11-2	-	CASSLGRIYEQYF	TGTGCCAGCAGCTTGGGCAGGATCTACGAGCAGTACTTC
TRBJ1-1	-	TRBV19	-	CASSIPARNTEAFF	TGTGCCAGTAGTATACCCGCCAGGAACACTGAAGCTTTCTTT
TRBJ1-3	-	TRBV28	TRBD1	CASSLSGGVNTIYF	TGTGCCAGCAGTTTATCAGGGGGCGTTAACACCATATATTTT
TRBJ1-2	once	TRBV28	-	CASSGWDYGYTF	TGTGCCAGCTCGGGATGGGACTATGGCTACACCTTC
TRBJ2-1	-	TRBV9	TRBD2	CASSVVGTSIYEQFF	TGTGCCAGCAGCGTAGTCGGGACTAGTATCTATGAGCAGTTCTTC
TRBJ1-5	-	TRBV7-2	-	CASSASRGQPQHF	TGTGCCAGCAGCGCCTCCCGGGGTCAGCCCCAGCATTTT
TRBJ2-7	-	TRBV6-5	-	CASSYDGTRREQYF	TGTGCCAGCAGTTACGATGGGACTCGGCGCGAGCAGTACTTC
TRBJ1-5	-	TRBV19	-	CAVEEGLNQPQHF	TGTGCCGTAGAGGAAGGTCTGAATCAGCCCCAGCATTTT
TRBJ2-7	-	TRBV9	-	CASSVRPGPPGEQYF	TGTGCCAGCAGCGTGAGACCGGGCCCCCCGGGGGAGCAGTACTTC
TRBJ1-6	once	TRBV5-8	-	CASIRRNSPGSPLHF	TGTGCCAGCATCAGAAGGAACAGCCCAGGATCACCCCTCCACTTT
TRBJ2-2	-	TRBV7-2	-	CASSLNLNTGELFF	TGTGCCAGCAGCTTAAATCTAAACACCGGGGAGCTGTTTTTT
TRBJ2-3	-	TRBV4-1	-	CASSPHGTLTDTQYF	TGCGCCAGCAGCCCTCACGGGACTCTAACAGATACGCAGTATTTT
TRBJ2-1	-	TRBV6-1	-	CASSEGRAFSYNEQFF	TGTGCCAGCAGTGAAGGGCGAGCGTTCTCCTACAATGAGCAGTTCTTC
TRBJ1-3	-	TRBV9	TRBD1	CASSVGGGNGNTIYF	TGTGCCAGCAGCGTAGGAGGGGGCAATGGAAACACCATATATTTT
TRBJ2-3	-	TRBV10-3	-	CAISEGRGPDTQYF	TGTGCCATCAGTGAAGGGCGGGGCCCAGATACGCAGTATTTT
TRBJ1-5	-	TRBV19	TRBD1	CASSSLVWQGDKDNQPQHF	TGTGCCAGTAGTTCGCTGGTGTGGCAGGGGGATAAGGACAATCAGCCCCAGCATTTT
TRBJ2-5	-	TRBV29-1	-	CSVDGQQETQYF	TGCAGCGTTGATGGACAGCAAGAGACCCAGTACTTC
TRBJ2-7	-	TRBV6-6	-	CASSSLGDWRYEQYF	TGTGCCAGCAGTTCACTCGGGGACTGGAGGTACGAGCAGTACTTC
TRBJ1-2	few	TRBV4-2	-	CASSQGYITNYGYTF	TGTGCCAGCAGCCAAGGATACATTACTAACTATGGCTACACCTTC
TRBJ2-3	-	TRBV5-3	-	CARSLAGKHPHSTDTQYF	TGTGCCAGAAGCTTAGCAGGGAAGCATCCTCATAGCACAGATACGCAGTATTTT
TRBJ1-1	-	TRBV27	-	CASSLQGHVNTEAFF	TGTGCCAGCAGTTTACAGGGGCACGTGAACACTGAAGCTTTCTTT
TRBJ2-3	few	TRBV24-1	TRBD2	CATSESGAGVRTDTQYF	TGTGCCACCAGTGAAAGCGGTGCGGGGGTTCGGACAGATACGCAGTATTTT
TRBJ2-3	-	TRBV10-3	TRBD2	CAISATTSGRATDTQYF	TGTGCCATCAGTGCAACGACTAGCGGGAGGGCAACAGATACGCAGTATTTT
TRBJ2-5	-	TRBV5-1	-	CASSSRGNQETQYF	TGCGCCAGCAGCTCCCGGGGGAACCAAGAGACCCAGTACTTC
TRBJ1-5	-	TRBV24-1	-	CATSIAGSEQPQHF	TGTGCCACCAGTATAGCAGGGTCGGAGCAGCCCCAGCATTTT
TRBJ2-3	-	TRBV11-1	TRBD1	CASSPGTGSTDTQYF	TGTGCCAGCAGCCCAGGGACAGGGAGCACAGATACGCAGTATTTT
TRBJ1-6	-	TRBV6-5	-	CASSSRRRGNSPLHF	TGTGCCAGCAGTTCCCGACGAAGGGGCAATTCACCCCTCCACTTT
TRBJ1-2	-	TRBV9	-	CASSAPPAGGYTF	TGTGCCAGCAGCGCACCCCCAGCGGGCGGCTACACCTTC
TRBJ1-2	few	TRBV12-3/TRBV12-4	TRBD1	CASSPGQGGGYTF	TGTGCCAGCAGTCCCGGACAGGGCGGAGGCTACACCTTC
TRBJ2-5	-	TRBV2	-	CASNGLQGETQYF	TGTGCCAGCAACGGTCTTCAGGGAGAGACCCAGTACTTC